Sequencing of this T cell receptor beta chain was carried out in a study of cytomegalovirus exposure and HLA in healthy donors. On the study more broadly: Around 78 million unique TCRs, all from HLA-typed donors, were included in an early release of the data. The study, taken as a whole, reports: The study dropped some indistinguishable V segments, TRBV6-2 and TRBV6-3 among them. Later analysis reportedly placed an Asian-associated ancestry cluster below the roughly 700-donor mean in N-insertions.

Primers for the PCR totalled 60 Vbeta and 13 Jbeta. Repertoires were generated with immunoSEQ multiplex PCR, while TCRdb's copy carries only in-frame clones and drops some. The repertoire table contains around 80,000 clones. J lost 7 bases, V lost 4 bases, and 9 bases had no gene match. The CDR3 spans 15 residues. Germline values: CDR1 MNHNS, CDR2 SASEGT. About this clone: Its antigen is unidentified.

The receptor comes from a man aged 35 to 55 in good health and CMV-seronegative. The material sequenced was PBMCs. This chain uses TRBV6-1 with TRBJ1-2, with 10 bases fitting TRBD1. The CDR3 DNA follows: TGTGCCAGCAGTGCCCGGGACAGGGGTTTTCGTGGCTACACCTTC. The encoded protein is CASSARDRGFRGYTF.